The sequence of this T cell receptor (beta chain) was determined in a study of shared clonotypes between healthy human individuals. Study as a whole: For every donor, three CD4 naive, three CD4 memory, two CD8 naive and one CD8 memory plates were used.

Study conclusions and caveats: Despite large depth, rarefaction showed incomplete sorted-subset sequencing. Clonotypes shared by all four donors outscored non-shared clonotypes in generation probability.

The CDR3 consists of 18 residues. Germline V CDR1 and CDR2: LNHDA, SQIVND (reference sequence). V lost 6 bases, J lost 4 bases, and 16 bases stayed unmatched. Evenly divided among several immunoSEQ plates was the genomic DNA of each subset. The method was immunoSEQ multiplex PCR; TCRdb's version includes in-frame clones alone and lacks a portion of them. The sample has about 510,000 clones, 90% to 96% seen once. In regard to this clone: The target antigen is unknown.

The chain carries TRBV19 and TRBJ2-1, with 9 bases identical to TRBD2. This receptor was taken from a woman aged 30 to 39 in good health. The sample was naive CD4+ T cells sorted from blood. Indicated subset: CD45RA+ positively selected. As DNA, the CDR3 is TGTGCCAGTAGCGGGGGGGGTAGCGGGAGTTATAGGTACAATGAGCAGTTCTTC. It codes for CASSGGGSGSYRYNEQFF.